The clone carrying this T cell receptor beta chain appeared a few times. Regions amplified from RNA transcripts were the TCR beta CDR3 regions. Initially, a first-round RT-PCR of the TCR CDR3 employed the HTBI primer set. TCRdb reprocessed the multiplex PCR reads with MiXCR, giving one entry per CDR3 protein. The repertoire consists of approximately 600,000 distinct CDR3 sequences, with more than 20% occurring once and the leading ten covering around a third. V was pared by 3 bases and J by 5 bases, with 16 bases between. Germline V gene sequence: CDR1 KGHSH, CDR2 LQKENI. This CDR3 is built from 15 residues. Exclusion followed for patients with uncontrolled infection, other autoimmune disease, pregnancy or lactation. Diagnostic decisions used clinical symptoms, serum thyroxine and TRAb, thyroid ultrasound and orbital computed tomography. These data originate in a study of T cells in Graves' hyperthyroidism and ophthalmopathy. Study details: Initial diagnosis, before any treatment, was when peripheral blood was collected.

The source of this sequence is a young man with Graves' ophthalmopathy. Input material: blood. The chain joins TRBV18 to TRBJ2-5, with no clear D. This chain's CDR3 is CASSPIESVGETQYF. CDR3 coding DNA: TGTGCCAGCTCACCGATCGAATCAGTGGGGGAGACCCAGTACTTC.